The 2 T cell receptor beta chains given below trace back to one sample, sequenced in a study of identical twins. TCRdb itself ran the 5' RACE reads through MiXCR, one entry per CDR3 protein. The data contain about 730,000 distinct CDR3 sequences, 21% of them singletons. This same sample was also part of a study on T cells expressing NK-cell markers.

Sequenced material: PBMCs. The receptors stem from a woman under 30 in good health.

The table lists this clonotype with a few counts. The V call is TRBV20-1, the J call TRBJ2-3; D unclear. Germline lookup yields CDR1 DFQATT and CDR2 SNEGSKA (reference sequence). V dropped 2 bases and J dropped 6 bases, with 3 bases sitting between them. CDR3 length: 10 amino acids. The CDR3 region is CSARQDTQYF. Here the CDR3 DNA reads TGCAGTGCTAGACAGGATACGCAGTATTTT.

This sequence joins TRBV25-1 and TRBJ2-3; D is unclear. Trimming shortened V by 2 bases and J by 0 bases, and 9 bases separated the two germline ends. This CDR3 contains 15 residues. In germline, CDR1 is MGHDK, CDR2 SYGVNS. The CDR3 here is CASSEGSTSTDTQYF. The CDR3 DNA reads TGTGCCAGCAGTGAAGGCAGCACTAGCACAGATACGCAGTATTTT.